This TCR beta chain comes out of a study of blood T cells in healthy people across ages. The CDR3 consists of 14 residues. CDR1 is DFQATT, CDR2 SNEGSKA, per germline (reference sequence). The trim removed 6 bases at V and 5 bases at J, leaving 10 bases unmatched. A sample-barcoded 5' primer and a J-beta primer mix were used in a second PCR of roughly 6 to 12 cycles. MiXCR, run by TCRdb on the 5' RACE reads, gives a single entry per CDR3 protein. The data hold about 1.5 million distinct CDR3 sequences, with 35% to 45% observed a single time. This clonotype was detected a few times. The rearrangement joins TRBV20-1 to TRBJ2-3, with 8 bases that match TRBD2. The TCR was taken from a young woman in good health. The specimen was blood. CDR3 protein: CSARSGSWGDTQYF. The CDR3 DNA is TGCAGTGCGCGGAGCGGGAGCTGGGGAGATACGCAGTATTTT.